This is a list of T cell receptor beta chains from one sample in a study of a mutant IDH1 vaccine in newly diagnosed glioma. Only in-frame clones appear in the TCRdb table, and some are missing; sequencing was by immunoSEQ multiplex PCR. The sample has about 56,000 clones; around 86% are singletons. These TCRs' antigens remain unknown. The sequences come from PBMCs, collected from a glioma patient whose treatment included an IDH1 peptide vaccine. All receptors come from a woman in her forties or fifties with glioma. Both conserved end residues are part of each CDR3. The order of the fields is J gene, D gene, clone size, V gene, CDR3 length, CDR3 DNA, CDR3 protein. A D gene is named only where the DNA matches it firmly. Expanded clones are given a class, and other clones once, few, many or no size at all.

TRBJ1-4 | NA | NA | TRBV19 | 12 | TGTGCCACGGGGGAGCCGAATGAAAAACTGTTTTTT | CATGEPNEKLFF
TRBJ1-5 | NA | once | TRBV27 | 15 | TGTGCCAGCAGCAATCTAGGAAATAGCAATCAGCCCCAGCATTTT | CASSNLGNSNQPQHF
TRBJ2-5 | NA | NA | TRBV6-1 | 11 | TGTGCCAGCAGTGAAGCTAGTACCCAGTACTTC | CASSEASTQYF
TRBJ2-1 | TRBD1 | NA | TRBV19 | 14 | TGTGCCAGTAGCCCGATGGACAGGAAGGATGAGCAGTTCTTC | CASSPMDRKDEQFF
TRBJ1-1 | NA | NA | TRBV9 | 15 | TGTGCCAGCAGCGTATGGCAAGTGGGGAACACTGAAGCTTTCTTT | CASSVWQVGNTEAFF
TRBJ2-7 | NA | NA | TRBV6-1 | 11 | TGTGCCAGCAGTGAAATCAACGAGCAGTACTTC | CASSEINEQYF
TRBJ1-2 | NA | NA | TRBV5-6 | 13 | TGTGCCAGCAGCTTGAGGGCTAACTATGGCTACACCTTC | CASSLRANYGYTF
TRBJ2-7 | TRBD1 | NA | TRBV15 | 16 | TGTGCCACCAGCAGACCTGACAGGGCAGAGTCCTACGAGCAGTACTTC | CATSRPDRAESYEQYF
TRBJ2-5 | NA | NA | TRBV9 | 15 | TGTGCCAGCAGCGTGGGGGACCGGTACCAAGAGACCCAGTACTTC | CASSVGDRYQETQYF
TRBJ2-1 | TRBD2 | NA | TRBV5-4 | 17 | TGTGCCAGCAGCTTGGTCACTAGCGGGGGGCCTTACAATGAGCAGTTCTTC | CASSLVTSGGPYNEQFF
TRBJ2-1 | TRBD1 | NA | TRBV30 | 12 | TGTGCCTGGAGTGTGGACAGGGGCAAGCAGTTCTTC | CAWSVDRGKQFF
TRBJ2-2 | TRBD2 | NA | TRBV9 | 14 | TGTGCCAGCAGCGTCGGGACTAGCACCGGGGAGCTGTTTTTT | CASSVGTSTGELFF
TRBJ2-7 | NA | NA | TRBV6-1 | 14 | TGTGCCAGCAGTGAGCTGACAGGTGCCTACGAGCAGTACTTC | CASSELTGAYEQYF
TRBJ1-1 | NA | NA | TRBV5-6 | 13 | TGTGCCAGCAGCCGCGGGACGGGGGTTGAAGCTTTCTTT | CASSRGTGVEAFF
TRBJ1-1 | NA | once | TRBV6-4 | 15 | TGTGCCAGCAGTGAATGGGGCAGAATGAACACTGAAGCTTTCTTT | CASSEWGRMNTEAFF
TRBJ2-7 | TRBD2 | NA | TRBV18 | 15 | TGTGCCAGCTCTCCGTCGGGGGGGGGTTCCTACGAGCAGTACTTC | CASSPSGGGSYEQYF
TRBJ1-5 | TRBD1 | NA | TRBV28 | 16 | TGTGCCAGCAGTTTAAGGTATCGGACAGGGAATCAGCCCCAGCATTTT | CASSLRYRTGNQPQHF
TRBJ2-7 | TRBD1 | once | TRBV5-1 | 16 | TGCGCCAGCAGCGAGGGACCGGGACAGATCTTCTACGAGCAGTACTTC | CASSEGPGQIFYEQYF
TRBJ2-3 | NA | NA | TRBV2 | 10 | TGTGCCAGCCGGGGAGATACGCAGTATTTT | CASRGDTQYF
TRBJ2-1 | TRBD2 | once | TRBV4-1 | 17 | TGCGCCAGCAGCCAGCGGACTAGCGGGGGCTCATTGAATGAGCAGTTCTTC | CASSQRTSGGSLNEQFF
TRBJ1-2 | NA | NA | TRBV7-9 | 14 | TGTGCCAGCAGCTTAGTTACAGGAGGCTATGGCTACACCTTC | CASSLVTGGYGYTF
TRBJ2-7 | TRBD2 | NA | TRBV19 | 16 | TGTGCCAGTAGTAAGGGACTAGCGGGTACCCCCTACGAGCAGTACTTC | CASSKGLAGTPYEQYF
TRBJ1-2 | NA | NA | TRBV7-2 | 14 | TGTGCCAGCAGCTCCGGGACGTCTTACTATGGCTACACCTTC | CASSSGTSYYGYTF
TRBJ1-1 | NA | once | TRBV6-1 | 14 | TGTGCCAGCAGTTCGCAGAACTTGAACACTGAAGCTTTCTTT | CASSSQNLNTEAFF
TRBJ2-7 | NA | once | TRBV19 | 12 | TGTGCCAGTAGTACCGGGACCGCCGAGCAGTACTTC | CASSTGTAEQYF
TRBJ2-5 | NA | NA | TRBV5-6 | 17 | TGTGCCAGCAGCTTGGGACACCCGGATATTTACCAAGAGACCCAGTACTTC | CASSLGHPDIYQETQYF
TRBJ2-1 | NA | NA | TRBV7-2 | 15 | TGTGCCAGCAGCGCCAAGCCGGGAGATTACAATGAGCAGTTCTTC | CASSAKPGDYNEQFF
TRBJ2-1 | TRBD1 | NA | TRBV28 | 16 | TGTGCCAGCAGTTTTACCGGGACAGGGAGCTACAATGAGCAGTTCTTC | CASSFTGTGSYNEQFF
TRBJ2-3 | NA | NA | TRBV9 | 17 | TGTGCCAGCAGCGCCCCCGGGGAGGGGGCTGGCACAGATACGCAGTATTTT | CASSAPGEGAGTDTQYF
TRBJ2-2 | NA | NA | TRBV19 | 15 | TGTGCCAGTAGTATGGCGCTAGCAAACACCGGGGAGCTGTTTTTT | CASSMALANTGELFF
TRBJ2-1 | NA | NA | TRBV10-1 | 17 | TGCGCCAGACTCCGGGACCCCATGGGCCATCCGTCGGTTGAGCAGTTCTTC | CARLRDPMGHPSVEQFF
TRBJ1-5 | TRBD1 | NA | TRBV9 | 18 | TGTGCCAGCAGCGCTGGAGACGGGACAGGTCGGCGAGATCAGCCCCAGCATTTT | CASSAGDGTGRRDQPQHF
TRBJ2-3 | NA | NA | TRBV27 | 13 | TGTGCCAGCCGTGCTCTTGACACAGATACGCAGTATTTT | CASRALDTDTQYF
TRBJ2-3 | NA | NA | TRBV18 | 14 | TGTGCCAGCTCACCACCGGCACAGGCAGATACGCAGTATTTT | CASSPPAQADTQYF
TRBJ2-7 | TRBD2 | NA | TRBV2 | 14 | TGTGCCAGCACCACTAGCGGAATCTCCTACGAGCAGTACTTC | CASTTSGISYEQYF
TRBJ1-5 | TRBD1 | NA | TRBV18 | 15 | TGTGCCAGCTCAACCGGACAGGGGGCTAGGCAGCCCCAGCATTTT | CASSTGQGARQPQHF
TRBJ2-6 | NA | NA | TRBV6-1 | 15 | TGTGCGAGTAAGGTGGGGGGCGGTGGGGCCAACGTCCTGACTTTC | CASKVGGGGANVLTF
TRBJ1-2 | TRBD1 | NA | TRBV10-3 | 15 | TGTGCCATCAGTGAGAGGGGACAGGGGGCCGATGGCTACACCTTC | CAISERGQGADGYTF
TRBJ2-7 | NA | NA | TRBV7-9 | 15 | TGTGCCAGCAGCTTAATTGTAGGCGGGGAGTACGAGCAGTACTTC | CASSLIVGGEYEQYF
TRBJ1-4 | NA | NA | TRBV27 | 14 | TGTGCCAGCAGTTTAGCTGCTGGTAGGGAAAAACTGTTTTTT | CASSLAAGREKLFF
TRBJ1-5 | NA | NA | TRBV6-1 | 13 | TGTGCCAGCAGCGGGAAGATTGATCAGCCCCAGCATTTT | CASSGKIDQPQHF
TRBJ2-5 | NA | NA | TRBV5-1 | 14 | TGCGCCAGCAGCTTGGGGCATCGGAGGGAGACCCAGTACTTC | CASSLGHRRETQYF
TRBJ1-6 | NA | NA | TRBV7-2 | 11 | TGTGCCAGCAGCTTAGGGGACCCCCTCCACTTT | CASSLGDPLHF
TRBJ1-1 | NA | NA | TRBV27 | 14 | TGTGCCAGCAGTTTCGTAGGGGCGAACACTGAAGCTTTCTTT | CASSFVGANTEAFF
TRBJ1-1 | TRBD1 | NA | TRBV28 | 15 | TGTGCCAGCAGTCAGGGGGGGGGAACCCCCTGGAGGGCTTTCTTT | CASSQGGGTPWRAFF
TRBJ2-5 | NA | NA | TRBV27 | 13 | TGTGCCAGCAGTGTGGACAGACAAGAGACCCAGTACTTC | CASSVDRQETQYF
TRBJ1-5 | NA | NA | TRBV4-2 | 15 | TGTGCCAGCAGCCAAGATCTAGGGTTCAATCAGCCCCAGCATTTT | CASSQDLGFNQPQHF
TRBJ2-3 | NA | NA | TRBV7-9 | 15 | TGTGCCAGCAGCTTGGCTACCACTAGCACAGATACGCAGTATTTT | CASSLATTSTDTQYF
TRBJ1-1 | NA | few | TRBV19 | 13 | TGTGCCAGTAGTATAGGTTCCCCGCCGAAAGCTTTCTTT | CASSIGSPPKAFF